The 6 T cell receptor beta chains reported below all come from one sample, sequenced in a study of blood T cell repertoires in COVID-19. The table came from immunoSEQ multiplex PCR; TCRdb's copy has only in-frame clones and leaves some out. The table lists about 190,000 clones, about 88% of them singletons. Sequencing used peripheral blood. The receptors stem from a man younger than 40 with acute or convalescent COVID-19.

CDR3 in amino acids: CASSATPRVPYGYTF. The CDR3 coding sequence is TGTGCCAGCAGCGCCACACCTCGGGTACCCTATGGCTACACCTTC. This chain uses TRBV13 with TRBJ1-2, with no clear D. Trimming shortened V by 5 bases and J by 4 bases, and 17 bases separated the two germline ends. CDR1 and CDR2 from the germline V gene are PRHDT and FYEKMQ (reference sequence). This CDR3 region has 15 residues.

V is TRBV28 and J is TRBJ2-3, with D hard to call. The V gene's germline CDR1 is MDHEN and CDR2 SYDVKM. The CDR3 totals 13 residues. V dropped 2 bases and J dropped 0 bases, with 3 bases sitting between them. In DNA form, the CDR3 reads TGTGCCAGCAGTTTAATAAGCACAGATACGCAGTATTTT. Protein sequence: CASSLISTDTQYF.

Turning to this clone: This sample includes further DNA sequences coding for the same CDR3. The CDR3 DNA reads TGTGCCAGCAGAAGACTAGCGGGGCCCTACGAGCAGTACTTC. This codes for CASRRLAGPYEQYF. This rearrangement joins TRBV11-2 to TRBJ2-7; 11 bases map to TRBD2. CDR3 size: 14 residues. Germline-derived CDR1 and CDR2 are SGHAT and FQNNGV. J gave up 2 bases and V 6 bases, and 3 bases lay outside the gene matches.

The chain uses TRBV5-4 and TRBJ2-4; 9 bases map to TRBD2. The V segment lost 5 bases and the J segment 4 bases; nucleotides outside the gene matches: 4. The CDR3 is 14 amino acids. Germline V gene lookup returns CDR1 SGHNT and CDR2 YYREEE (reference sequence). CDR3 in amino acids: CASSHSGSKNIQYF. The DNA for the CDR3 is TGTGCCAGCAGTCATAGCGGGAGTAAAAACATTCAGTACTTC.

The CDR3 nucleotides are TGTGCCAGCACCGAAGGGGGGGTCACCAATCAGCCCCAGCATTTT. Protein: CASTEGGVTNQPQHF. The V and J genes are TRBV2 and TRBJ1-5, with a possible D match to TRBD1 (6 bases). Germline loops: CDR1 SNHLY, CDR2 FYNNEI. This CDR3 has 15 amino acids. The V end lost 7 bases, the J end lost 3 bases, and 16 bases lay between the germline ends.

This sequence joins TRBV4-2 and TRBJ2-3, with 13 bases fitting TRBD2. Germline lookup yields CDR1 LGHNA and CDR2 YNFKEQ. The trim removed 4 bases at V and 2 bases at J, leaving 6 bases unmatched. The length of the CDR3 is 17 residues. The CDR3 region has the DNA TGTGCCAGCAGCCCGAAGACTAGCGGGGGGAACACAGATACGCAGTATTTT. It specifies CASSPKTSGGNTDTQYF.